Listed here is a single T cell receptor beta chain. A J-beta primer mix and a sample-barcoded 5' primer were used in a second PCR of roughly 7 to 12 cycles. MiXCR, run by TCRdb on the 5' RACE reads, gives a single entry per CDR3 protein. The sample includes some 930,000 distinct CDR3 sequences, about 28% of them seen just once. The CDR3 is 13 residues long. J was trimmed by 5 bases and V by 6 bases; bases with no gene match: 4. Germline CDR1 reads MNHNS; CDR2 reads SASEGT. This sample was taken from a study of blood T cells in healthy people across ages. Collection of roughly 10 milliliters of peripheral blood was performed for each donor. Extracted total RNA amounted to at least 5.5 micrograms for each sample. This sample was also put to use in a study of T cells of mothers and their children.

The sequenced material came from blood. The clonotype originates from a woman aged 40 to 50 in good health. The V and J genes are TRBV6-1 and TRBJ1-5; the match to TRBD1 covers 7 bases. The CDR3 loop reads CASRTTGDQPQHF. CDR3 nucleotide sequence: TGTGCCAGCAGAACAACAGGGGATCAGCCCCAGCATTTT.